Below, 21 T cell receptor beta chains from the same sample are listed, as sequenced in a study of identical twins. One entry per CDR3 protein results from TCRdb running MiXCR on the 5' RACE reads. The sample holds around 1.7 million distinct CDR3 sequences, under 35% seen once. The source material was cord blood. The receptors derive from a newborn girl in good health.

V is TRBV2 and J is TRBJ2-2; D perhaps matches TRBD1 (6 bases). This CDR3 has 13 residues. Trimming took off 10 bases at V and 4 bases at J, with 13 bases between the two ends. Germline V gene lookup returns CDR1 SNHLY and CDR2 FYNNEI. CDR3 amino acids: CAIQGRGTGELFF. In DNA form, the CDR3 reads TGTGCCATACAGGGTCGGGGCACCGGGGAGCTGTTTTTT. Looking up the rest from reference TRBV2 and TRBJ2-2 gives the full variable domain: EPEVTQTPSHQVTQMGQEVILRCVPISNHLYFYWYRQILGQKVEFLVSFYNNEISEKSEIFDDQFSVERPDGSNFTLKIRSTKLEDSAMYFCAIQGRGTGELFFGEGSRLTVL.

The CDR3 DNA reads TGCGCCAGCAGCTTGGGGTCGAACTACAATGAGCAGTACTTC. It codes for CASSLGSNYNEQYF. The chain carries TRBV5-1 and TRBJ2-1; D remains unclear. The end of the DNA is better explained by TRBJ2-7, so the J call may be wrong. The CDR3 runs 14 residues. CDR1 and CDR2 from the germline V gene are SGHRS and YFSETQ.

The chain employs TRBV11-2 and TRBJ2-7; D tentatively fits TRBD1 or TRBD2 (6 bases each). Trimming pared 6 bases from V and 12 bases from J, leaving 36 bases between. The CDR3 runs 18 residues. CDR1 SGHAT and CDR2 FQNNGV come from the germline V gene. The CDR3 loop is CASRTIKVWGAKSETRYF. CDR3 sequence (DNA): TGTGCCAGCAGAACCATTAAGGTTTGGGGGGCAAAGTCGGAGACCCGGTACTTC.

The rearrangement joins TRBV11-2 to TRBJ1-2, with TRBD1 matching over 8 bases. With V trimmed by 5 bases and J by 2 bases, 16 bases remained unmatched. Looked up from germline, CDR1 is SGHAT and CDR2 is FQNNGV. The CDR3 extends over 18 amino acids. The CDR3 region has the DNA TGTGCCAGCAGCAGTGGACGGCGTACAGGGGGAAGGAACTATGGCTACACCTTC. It specifies CASSSGRRTGGRNYGYTF.

The rearrangement uses TRBV20-1 and TRBJ2-5; 10 bases fit TRBD2. Germline V gene lookup returns CDR1 DFQATT and CDR2 SNEGSKA (reference sequence). The junction had 12 bases not matched to a gene; V was cut back by 3 bases and J by 11 bases. The CDR3 totals 14 residues. The CDR3 DNA follows: TGCAGTGCTAGGGGAGGGACTAGCGACCATGAGCAGTACTTC. It encodes CSARGGTSDHEQYF.

A word on this clonotype: This CDR3 is missing its conserved last phenylalanine or tryptophan, likely due to a read error. V gene TRBV10-1 combines with J gene TRBJ2-3; the match to TRBD2 covers 11 bases. Germline values: CDR1 WNHNN, CDR2 SYGVQD (reference sequence). With 5 bases clipped from V and 4 bases from J, the junction kept 8 bases outside the gene matches. The CDR3 covers 16 residues. CDR3 DNA: TGCGCCAGCAGTCCTAGCGGGGGGACCATAGCAGATACGCAGTATGTT. This translates into CASSPSGGTIADTQYV.

The J gene is TRBJ2-6, the V gene TRBV3-1; the D gene is possibly TRBD2 (6 bases). The germline V gene has CDR1 LGHDT and CDR2 YNNKEL (reference sequence). The ends were cut back, 6 bases at V and 7 bases at J, with 16 bases in the middle. CDR3 length: 15 amino acids. CDR3 sequence: CASRASATLANVLTF. In DNA form, the CDR3 reads TGTGCCAGCAGGGCTAGCGCCACCCTCGCCAACGTCCTGACTTTC.

The J gene is TRBJ2-3, the V gene TRBV20-1, with 11 bases aligning to TRBD2. Unmatched junction bases numbered 4, after V lost 0 bases and J lost 2 bases. This CDR3 spans 16 amino acids. Germline V gives CDR1 DFQATT, CDR2 SNEGSKA (reference sequence). CDR3 nucleotide sequence: TGCAGTGCTAGAGATTTAGCGGGGGGGAACACAGATACGCAGTATTTT. Translating it yields CSARDLAGGNTDTQYF.

This clonotype has just a few counts. The chain combines TRBV24-1 with TRBJ1-2; possible D gene TRBD1, 5 bases. Germline V gene sequence: CDR1 KGHDR, CDR2 SFDVKD. V shed 6 bases and J shed 6 bases, with 10 bases lying between them. CDR3 size: 12 residues. The CDR3 region is CATSRGADGYTF. The CDR3 nucleotides are TGTGCCACCAGTAGGGGCGCCGATGGCTACACCTTC.

For this clonotype: A junction end diverges from the germline sequence, so it may reflect a read error. The genes are TRBV5-1 and TRBJ2-7; a weak D match, TRBD1 (5 bases). Germline CDR1 reads SGHRS; CDR2 reads YFSETQ. CDR3 size: 15 residues. The CDR3 DNA sequence: TGCACCAGCAGCTCTGGTGTGACAGCCTCCTACGAGCAGTACTTC. Amino acids: CTSSSGVTASYEQYF.

The genes are TRBV10-3 and TRBJ1-2; D may be TRBD1 (5 bases). The CDR3 is 13 residues long. Germline-derived CDR1 and CDR2 are ENHRY and SYGVKD. Trimming left V 7 bases short and J 2 bases short, with 11 bases between. The CDR3 nucleotides read TGTGCCATCAACAACGGGGGAAACTATGGCTACACCTTC. Its translation is CAINNGGNYGYTF.

A word on this clonotype: The junction does not match germline at one end; this may be a read error. The chain recombines TRBV3-1 with TRBJ2-1; no firm D call. CDR1 and CDR2 from the germline V gene are LGHDT and YNNKEL (reference sequence). CDR3 length: 16 amino acids. The CDR3 here is CAGSLLSMRSYNEQFF. The CDR3 DNA is TGTGCCGGCAGCCTTCTTAGCATGCGCTCCTACAATGAGCAGTTCTTC.

This chain uses TRBV7-8 with TRBJ1-2; TRBD1 matches 7 bases. The germline V gene has CDR1 SGHVS and CDR2 FQNEAQ. The V segment lost 1 base and the J segment 3 bases; nucleotides outside the gene matches: 5. The CDR3 has 15 amino acids. CDR3 DNA sequence: TGTGCCAGCAGCTTAGTGAGGGGGCCCGACTATGGCTACACCTTC. Protein sequence: CASSLVRGPDYGYTF.

V is TRBV6-1 and J is TRBJ1-2, with unresolved D. Looked up from germline, CDR1 is MNHNS and CDR2 is SASEGT. The CDR3 extends over 13 amino acids. V was clipped by 8 bases and J by 0 bases, with 10 bases between them. In DNA, the CDR3 is TGTGCCAGCCGGCGGACGTCTAACTATGGCTACACCTTC. This translates into CASRRTSNYGYTF.

V is TRBV20-1 and J is TRBJ2-3; 9 nucleotides line up with TRBD2. Losses at the gene ends were 1 base for V and 2 bases for J; bases not matched to a gene: 10. This CDR3 spans 17 amino acids. The germline CDR1 and CDR2 sequences are DFQATT and SNEGSKA (reference sequence). The CDR3: CSARGIVAGGTTDTQYF. As DNA, the CDR3 is TGCAGTGCTAGAGGAATTGTTGCGGGAGGGACCACAGATACGCAGTATTTT.

V usage is TRBV3-1 and J usage is TRBJ2-7; maybe TRBD2 (6 bases). From germline, CDR1 is LGHDT and CDR2 YNNKEL (reference sequence). This CDR3 has 14 residues. V lost 6 bases to trimming and J lost 5 bases, with 17 bases between them. The CDR3 nucleotides read TGTGCCAGCAGGCTTAGGGGAGGTGGAGACGAGCAGTACTTC. Translated: CASRLRGGGDEQYF.

The chain recombines TRBV2 with TRBJ1-5; D is uncertain. The V and J ends lost 7 bases and 0 bases respectively, with 10 bases between them. CDR1 SNHLY and CDR2 FYNNEI come from the germline V gene. The CDR3 is 14 amino acids. This CDR3 is CASMGSYSNQPQHF. The CDR3 DNA is TGTGCCAGCATGGGAAGTTATAGCAATCAGCCCCAGCATTTT.

This rearrangement joins TRBV9 to TRBJ2-5; D is unresolved. CDR1 and CDR2 from the germline V gene are SGDLS and YYNGEE. Trimming took 4 bases from V and 1 from J, leaving 11 bases between them. This CDR3 comprises 14 residues. CDR3 nucleotide sequence: TGTGCCAGCAGCCCACGGGTGGCCCAAGAGACCCAGTACTTC. This sequence encodes CASSPRVAQETQYF. Filled out from reference TRBV9 and TRBJ2-5, the complete variable domain reads DSGVTQTPKHLITATGQRVTLRCSPRSGDLSVYWYQQSLDQGLQFLIQYYNGEERAKGNILERFSAQQFPDLHSELNLSSLELGDSALYFCASSPRVAQETQYFGPGTRLLVL.

The rearrangement links TRBV11-2 to TRBJ2-1, with D perhaps given as TRBD1 or TRBD2 (6 bases each). The CDR3 is 15 amino acids. CDR1 is SGHAT, CDR2 FQNNGV, per germline. Trimming took 2 bases from V and 7 from J, leaving 15 bases between them. The chain's CDR3 is CASSLTGAPRNEQFF. The CDR3 DNA follows: TGTGCCAGCAGCTTAACGGGGGCCCCCCGGAATGAGCAGTTCTTC.

The chain has TRBV20-1 and TRBJ2-1; the D gene is possibly TRBD2 (6 bases). CDR1 and CDR2 from the germline V gene are DFQATT and SNEGSKA (reference sequence). The CDR3 runs 13 residues. Deletions cut 5 bases from V and 9 bases from J, with 17 bases between. The CDR3 DNA is TGCAGTGCTCGACTAGTGGGTGTCACTGAGCAGTTCTTC. Translating it yields CSARLVGVTEQFF.

This clonotype was seen a few times. The V call is TRBV15, the J call TRBJ2-3, with TRBD1 identical over 7 bases. The germline CDR1 and CDR2 sequences are LNHNV and YYDKDF (reference sequence). Trimming cost V 0 bases and J 4 bases; bases outside gene matches: 7. The CDR3 contains 16 residues. CDR3 residues: CATSRDWYRGPDTQYF. In DNA, the CDR3 is TGTGCCACCAGCAGAGATTGGTACAGGGGACCAGATACGCAGTATTTT.